These 18 T cell receptor beta chains came from one sample sequenced in a study of blood T cell repertoires in COVID-19. The data were produced by immunoSEQ multiplex PCR, yet TCRdb's version contains in-frame clones alone and is incomplete. The data hold 150,000 or so clones, with roughly four fifths observed a single time. Sequenced: peripheral blood. The receptors derive from a human donor with acute or convalescent COVID-19. The donor label of this sample is uncertain.

The chain has TRBV9 and TRBJ2-3, with TRBD2 matching over 10 bases. CDR3 size: 17 residues. Germline V gene data show CDR1 as SGDLS and CDR2 as YYNGEE. The J segment lost 5 bases and the V segment lost 1 base, leaving 10 bases of the junction unmatched. The CDR3 reads CASSVLAGVTSRDTQYF. The CDR3 DNA is TGTGCCAGCAGCGTACTAGCGGGGGTGACCAGTAGAGATACGCAGTATTTT.

This chain joins TRBV3-1 (or the pseudogene TRBV3-2) and TRBJ2-2, with 7 positions matching TRBD2. CDR3 size: 15 residues. Germline V gene data show CDR1 as LGHDT and CDR2 as YNNKEL (reference sequence). With 1 base clipped from V and 7 bases from J, the junction kept 6 bases outside the gene matches. The DNA of the CDR3 is TGTGCCAGCAGCCAAGTTCTAGCGGTCGGCGGGGAGCTGTTTTTT. Encoded protein: CASSQVLAVGGELFF.

V is TRBV18 and J is TRBJ1-6; D gene uncertain. The V end was cut by 3 bases, the J end by 0 bases, with 3 bases between. The CDR3 is made up of 14 amino acids. From germline, CDR1 is KGHSH and CDR2 LQKENI. The DNA for the CDR3 is TGTGCCAGCTCACCCGTCTCCTATAATTCACCCCTCCACTTT. Its translation: CASSPVSYNSPLHF. Supplemented by reference TRBV18 and TRBJ1-6, the full variable domain reads NAGVMQNPRHLVRRRGQEARLRCSPMKGHSHVYWYRQLPEEGLKFMVYLQKENIIDESGMPKERFSAEFPKEGPSILRIQQVVRGDSAAYFCASSPVSYNSPLHFGNGTRLTVT.

The rearrangement uses TRBV6-5 and TRBJ1-4, with D unresolved. Trimming pared 2 bases from V and 5 bases from J, leaving 12 bases between. The CDR3 covers 15 residues. Germline CDR1 is MNHEY and CDR2 is SVGAGI. DNA for the CDR3: TGTGCCAGCAGTTACGATGGAAACAGAAATGAAAAACTGTTTTTT. Amino acid sequence: CASSYDGNRNEKLFF.

The chain couples TRBV10-3 to TRBJ1-2, with TRBD1 identical over 7 bases. In germline, CDR1 is ENHRY, CDR2 SYGVKD. The CDR3 length is 13 residues. Losses at the gene ends were 4 bases for V and 7 bases for J; bases not matched to a gene: 6. CDR3 region: CAISAGTEGGYTF. The CDR3 region has the DNA TGTGCCATCAGTGCGGGGACAGAGGGTGGCTACACCTTC.

The chain is built from TRBV7-8 and TRBJ1-2; maybe TRBD1 (5 bases). The V and J ends lost 1 base and 2 bases respectively, with 14 bases between them. The CDR3 spans 16 residues. The germline CDR1 and CDR2 sequences are SGHVS and FQNEAQ. In DNA form, the CDR3 reads TGTGCCAGCAGCTTAGAAGCAGGGCTGGTAAACTATGGCTACACCTTC. It is translated as CASSLEAGLVNYGYTF.

The chain employs TRBV7-9 and TRBJ2-5, with 9 positions matching TRBD2. This CDR3 comprises 15 residues. Unmatched junction bases numbered 1, after V lost 1 base and J lost 1 base. Germline CDR1 reads SEHNR; CDR2 reads FQNEAQ (reference sequence). The CDR3 reads CASSLVTSGQETQYF. CDR3 DNA sequence: TGTGCCAGCAGCTTAGTGACTAGCGGCCAAGAGACCCAGTACTTC.

A remark on this clone: Other nucleotide sequences in the sample specify the same CDR3. The chain employs TRBV5-1 and TRBJ1-2, with 7 bases identical to TRBD1. Losses at the gene ends were 0 bases for V and 4 bases for J; bases not matched to a gene: 0. Germline V gene sequence: CDR1 SGHRS, CDR2 YFSETQ. CDR3 length: 13 residues. As DNA, the CDR3 is TGCGCCAGCAGCTTGGACAGGGGCTATGGCTACACCTTC. This translates into CASSLDRGYGYTF.

This clone was recorded once. V usage is TRBV12-3 or TRBV12-4 and J usage is TRBJ1-2; 8 positions match TRBD1. This CDR3 contains 13 residues. The V segment lost 7 bases and the J segment 8 bases; nucleotides outside the gene matches: 9. The CDR3 sequence: CASTPWTGRGYTF. DNA of the CDR3: TGTGCCAGCACCCCCTGGACAGGGAGAGGCTACACCTTC.

V usage is TRBV5-4 and J usage is TRBJ2-3; a possible D gene is TRBD1 (5 bases). Germline lookup yields CDR1 SGHNT and CDR2 YYREEE (reference sequence). Trimming took 3 bases from V and 2 from J, leaving 13 bases between them. CDR3 length equals 15 residues. The CDR3 region has the DNA TGTGCCAGCAGCTGGTCCCAGGGCTTCACAGATACGCAGTATTTT. Translation gives CASSWSQGFTDTQYF.

As to this clone: This same CDR3 is encoded by further DNA sequences in the sample. The V and J genes are TRBV7-3 and TRBJ2-1; tentatively, D is TRBD2 (5 bases). V lost 2 bases and J 4 bases, leaving 9 bases between the germline ends. There are 14 residues in the CDR3. Germline V lookup: CDR1 SGHTA, CDR2 FQGTGA. The DNA for the CDR3 is TGTGCCAGCAGCTTAGGAGGATCATACAATGAGCAGTTCTTC. Encoded protein: CASSLGGSYNEQFF.

This chain links TRBV5-1 with TRBJ1-4, with TRBD1 matching over 12 bases. This CDR3 spans 15 amino acids. V shed 0 bases and J 10 bases; nucleotides not matched to a gene: 4. The germline CDR1 and CDR2 sequences are SGHRS and YFSETQ. CDR3 nucleotides: TGCGCCAGCAGCTTGGAGGGACAGGGGGCGGGAAAACTGTTTTTT. It codes for CASSLEGQGAGKLFF.

The rearrangement links TRBV5-1 to TRBJ2-3, with TRBD2 matching 8 bases. V was clipped by 4 bases and J by 0 bases; unmatched bases: 13. The CDR3 totals 18 residues. Germline V gene lookup returns CDR1 SGHRS and CDR2 YFSETQ. CDR3 sequence reads: CASSAVAGGPLSTDTQYF. DNA for the CDR3: TGCGCCAGCAGCGCCGTGGCGGGGGGCCCCCTTAGCACAGATACGCAGTATTTT.

The V call is TRBV5-6, the J call TRBJ2-7; 9 nucleotides match TRBD1. The CDR3 covers 13 residues. Germline loops: CDR1 SGHDT, CDR2 YYEEEE. Unmatched junction bases numbered 1, after V lost 5 bases and J lost 1 base. CDR3 loop: CASRGTGSYEQYV. CDR3 sequence (DNA): TGTGCCAGCAGGGGGACAGGGTCCTACGAGCAGTACGTC.

This clone was detected once. This rearrangement joins TRBV3-1 (or the pseudogene TRBV3-2) to TRBJ1-1; D is perhaps TRBD1 (5 bases). The CDR3 is 16 residues long. Germline CDR1 and CDR2: LGHDT and YNNKEL (reference sequence). Trimming removed 1 base at V and 3 bases at J, with 15 bases between. CDR3 sequence (DNA): TGTGCCAGCAGCCAAGCCCCGTGGGGGGGATACACTGAAGCTTTCTTT. This gives the protein CASSQAPWGGYTEAFF.

This clone was counted once. CDR3 sequence: CASSQGQGDFKNIQYF. The CDR3 DNA reads as TGCGCCAGCAGCCAAGGACAGGGGGATTTTAAAAACATTCAGTACTTC. The chain links TRBV4-1 to TRBJ2-4; the match to TRBD1 covers 9 bases. The CDR3 totals 16 residues. Germline trimming cut 1 base from V and 4 bases from J; bases unmatched to any gene: 5. The germline gives CDR1 MGHRA, CDR2 YSYEKL.

This clone was seen a few times. The J gene is TRBJ2-5, the V gene TRBV2; possibly TRBD1 for D (6 bases). The V end was cut by 4 bases, the J end by 5 bases, with 14 bases between. Germline V gene data show CDR1 as SNHLY and CDR2 as FYNNEI. The CDR3 has 14 amino acids. CDR3 bases: TGTGCCAGCAGTGCAGGGACACCCCCGGAGACCCAGTACTTC. Translation gives CASSAGTPPETQYF.

The chain carries TRBV2 and TRBJ1-4; no firm D call. V lost 8 bases to trimming and J lost 5 bases, with 12 bases between them. Germline V gene lookup returns CDR1 SNHLY and CDR2 FYNNEI. The CDR3 totals 13 residues. CDR3 amino acids: CASLMRRNEKLFF. The CDR3 bases are TGTGCCAGCCTTATGAGGAGAAATGAAAAACTGTTTTTT.